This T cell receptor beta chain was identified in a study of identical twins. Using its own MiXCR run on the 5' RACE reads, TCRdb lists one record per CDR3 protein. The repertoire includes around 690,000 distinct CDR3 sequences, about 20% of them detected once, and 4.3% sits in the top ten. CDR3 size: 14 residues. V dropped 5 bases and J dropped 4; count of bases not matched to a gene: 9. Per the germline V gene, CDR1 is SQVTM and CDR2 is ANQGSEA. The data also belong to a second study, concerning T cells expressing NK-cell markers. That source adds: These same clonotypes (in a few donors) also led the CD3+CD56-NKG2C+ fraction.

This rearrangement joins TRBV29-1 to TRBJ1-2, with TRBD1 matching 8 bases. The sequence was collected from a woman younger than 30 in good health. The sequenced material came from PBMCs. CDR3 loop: CSVSDRAFGYGYTF. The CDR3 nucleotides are TGCAGCGTTTCGGACAGGGCTTTCGGCTATGGCTACACCTTC.